These T cell receptor beta chains were read from a single sample in a study of blood T cell repertoires in COVID-19. The method was immunoSEQ multiplex PCR; TCRdb's version includes in-frame clones alone and lacks a portion of them. The repertoire has approximately 210,000 clones, about four fifths of them found once; the top ten carry over 9.5%. Sequenced material: PBMCs or T cells enriched from blood (not recorded which). The receptors were sampled from a man in his forties who had recovered from COVID-19. CDR3s include the opening cysteine and the closing phenylalanine or tryptophan. A D gene is named only where the DNA matches it firmly. Rows may omit the clone size; those that give it use once, few, many or a size class.

.	TRBV7-8	TRBJ1-4	.	TGTGCCAGCAGAGGCGGATCTAATGAAAAACTGTTTTTT	CASRGGSNEKLFF
.	TRBV6-5	TRBJ2-2	.	TGTGCCAGCAGTTACATGGGGACACACACCGGGGAGCTGTTTTTT	CASSYMGTHTGELFF
.	TRBV7-9	TRBJ2-4	.	TGTGCCAGCAGCTTAGAAGGAGGGTTCAGAGACATTCAGTACTTC	CASSLEGGFRDIQYF
TRBD1	TRBV27	TRBJ1-2	.	TGTGCCAGCAGCCCTAGCCAACAGGGGGCGCGGGGTGGCTACACCTTC	CASSPSQQGARGGYTF
TRBD1	TRBV4-2	TRBJ1-5	few	TGTGCCAGCAGCCAAACACCAGGGGGCCAGCCCCAGCATTTT	CASSQTPGGQPQHF
TRBD2	TRBV4-2	TRBJ2-7	.	TGTGCCAGCAGCCAAGAAGCGGGAGGGCCCTACGAGCAGTACTTC	CASSQEAGGPYEQYF
TRBD1	TRBV9	TRBJ2-3	.	TGTGCCAGCAGCGTAGGGACAGGGAGTCTCACAGATACGCAGTATTTT	CASSVGTGSLTDTQYF
TRBD1	TRBV12-3/TRBV12-4	TRBJ1-2	.	TGTGCCAGCAGCACGGGACAGGGGTATGGCTACACCTTC	CASSTGQGYGYTF
.	TRBV20-1	TRBJ2-7	.	TGCAGTGCTCATAGGGGATACGAGCAGTACTTC	CSAHRGYEQYF
.	TRBV5-1	TRBJ1-2	.	TGCGCCAGCAGCTTGGCCGGGCCAGGGGCTAACTATGGCTACACCTTC	CASSLAGPGANYGYTF
.	TRBV10-1	TRBJ1-1	.	TGCGCCAGCAGTGAGAGCGGAAACACTGAAGCTTTCTTT	CASSESGNTEAFF
.	TRBV25-1	TRBJ2-7	.	TGTGCCAGCAGACCTGCGGGAGGGACAGGGGTCCACGAGCAGTACTTC	CASRPAGGTGVHEQYF
.	TRBV5-1	TRBJ2-1	few	TGCGCCAGCAGCTTGATTCTTGCAGGGAACAATGAGCAGTTCTTC	CASSLILAGNNEQFF
.	TRBV27	TRBJ1-4	.	TGTGCCAGCAGTTTAACAGGGACAACTAATGAAAAACTGTTTTTT	CASSLTGTTNEKLFF
.	TRBV27	TRBJ2-2	.	TGTGCCAGCAGCGGACAGATAGGGTCCGGGGAGCTGTTTTTT	CASSGQIGSGELFF
TRBD2	TRBV11-2	TRBJ2-1	.	TGTGCCAGCAGCCAGCTAGCGGGCATCTCCTACAATGAGCAGTTCTTC	CASSQLAGISYNEQFF
TRBD2	TRBV6-2/TRBV6-3	TRBJ2-3	.	TGTGCCAGCAGCCAAACTAGCGGGACGGCAGATACGCAGTATTTT	CASSQTSGTADTQYF
.	TRBV28	TRBJ2-7	.	TGTGCCAGCAGTTTATCCCGACACCACGAGCAGTACTTC	CASSLSRHHEQYF
TRBD2	TRBV4-1	TRBJ2-4	.	TGCGCCAGCAGAGAGGACGCTAGCGGGAGGGTGGCCAAAAACATTCAGTACTTC	CASREDASGRVAKNIQYF
.	TRBV5-6	TRBJ2-1	.	TGTGCCAGCAGCTTGGGGCTAGCGCCCCATGAGCAGTTCTTC	CASSLGLAPHEQFF